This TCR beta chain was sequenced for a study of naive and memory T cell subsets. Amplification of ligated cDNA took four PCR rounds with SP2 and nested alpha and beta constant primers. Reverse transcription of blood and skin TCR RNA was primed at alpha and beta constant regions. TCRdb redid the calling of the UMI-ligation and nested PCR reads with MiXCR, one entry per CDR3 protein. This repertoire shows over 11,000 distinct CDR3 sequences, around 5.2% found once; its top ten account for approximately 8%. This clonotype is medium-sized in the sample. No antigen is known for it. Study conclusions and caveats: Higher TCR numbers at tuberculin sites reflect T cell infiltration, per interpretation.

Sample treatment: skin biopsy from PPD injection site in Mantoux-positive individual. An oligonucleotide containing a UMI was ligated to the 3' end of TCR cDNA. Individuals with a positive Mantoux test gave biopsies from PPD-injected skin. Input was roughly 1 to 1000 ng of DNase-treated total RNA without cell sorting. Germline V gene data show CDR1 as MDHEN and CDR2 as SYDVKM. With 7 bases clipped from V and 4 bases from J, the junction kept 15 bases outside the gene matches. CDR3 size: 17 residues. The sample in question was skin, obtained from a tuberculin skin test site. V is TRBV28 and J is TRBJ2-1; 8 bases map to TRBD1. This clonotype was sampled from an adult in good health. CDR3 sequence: CASMSVGRTGPYNEQFF. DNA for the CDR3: TGTGCCAGCATGTCAGTGGGTAGGACAGGGCCGTACAATGAGCAGTTCTTC.